A single TCR beta chain is shown here with its context. Its cognate antigen is unknown. This sample was taken from a study of cytomegalovirus exposure and HLA in healthy donors. CDR3 length: 15 residues. Germline lookup yields CDR1 SGHVS and CDR2 FQNEAQ. The ends were cut back, 4 bases at V and 6 bases at J, with 13 bases in the middle. Findings of the study overall: When presence/absence was analysed, sequencing depth was taken to be roughly uniform across donors.

PCR involved 60 Vbeta and 13 Jbeta primers. Sequenced by immunoSEQ multiplex PCR; TCRdb stores in-frame clones only, minus some. The sample has about 59,000 clones, more than 70% seen once. This receptor was taken from a man aged 30 to 45 in good health and CMV-seropositive. Sequencing used PBMCs. The chain carries TRBV7-8 and TRBJ1-6; tentatively, D is TRBD1 (5 bases). As DNA, the CDR3 is TGTGCCAGCAGCTCCCGACAGACATCTAATTCACCCCTCCACTTT. Its translation: CASSSRQTSNSPLHF. The full variable domain, in which reference TRBV7-8 and TRBJ1-6 provide the parts outside the CDR3, is GAGVSQSPRYKVAKRGQDVALRCDPISGHVSLFWYQQALGQGPEFLTYFQNEAQLDKSGLPSDRFFAERPEGSVSTLKIQRTQQEDSAVYLCASSSRQTSNSPLHFGNGTRLTVT.